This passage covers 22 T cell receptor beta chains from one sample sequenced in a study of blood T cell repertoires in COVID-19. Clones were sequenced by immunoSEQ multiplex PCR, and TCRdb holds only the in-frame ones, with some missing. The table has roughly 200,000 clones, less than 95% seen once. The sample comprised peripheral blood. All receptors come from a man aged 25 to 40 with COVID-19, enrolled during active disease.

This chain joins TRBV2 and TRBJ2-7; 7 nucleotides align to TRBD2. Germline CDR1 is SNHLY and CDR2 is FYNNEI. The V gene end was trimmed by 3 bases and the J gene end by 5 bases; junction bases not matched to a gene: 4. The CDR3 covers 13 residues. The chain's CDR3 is CASSDGGVNEQYF. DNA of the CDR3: TGTGCCAGCAGTGATGGGGGGGTCAACGAGCAGTACTTC.

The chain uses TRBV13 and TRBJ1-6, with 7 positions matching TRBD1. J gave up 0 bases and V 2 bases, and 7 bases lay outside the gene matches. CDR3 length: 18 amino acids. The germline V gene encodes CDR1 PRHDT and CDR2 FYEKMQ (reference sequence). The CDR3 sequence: CASSLSLQGSSYNSPLHF. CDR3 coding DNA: TGTGCCAGCAGCTTATCTCTACAGGGGAGCTCCTATAATTCACCCCTCCACTTT.

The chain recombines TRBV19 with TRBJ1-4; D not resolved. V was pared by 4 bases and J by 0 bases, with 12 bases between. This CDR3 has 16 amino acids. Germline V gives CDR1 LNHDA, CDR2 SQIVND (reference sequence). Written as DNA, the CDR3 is TGTGCCAGTAGTACACCTACACAGCCAACTAATGAAAAACTGTTTTTT. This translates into CASSTPTQPTNEKLFF.

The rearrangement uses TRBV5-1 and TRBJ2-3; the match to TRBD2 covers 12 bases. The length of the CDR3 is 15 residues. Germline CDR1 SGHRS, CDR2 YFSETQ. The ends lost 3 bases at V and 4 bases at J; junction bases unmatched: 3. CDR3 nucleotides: TGCGCCAGCAGCTCTAGCGGGGGGGCTTCAGATACGCAGTATTTT. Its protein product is CASSSSGGASDTQYF.

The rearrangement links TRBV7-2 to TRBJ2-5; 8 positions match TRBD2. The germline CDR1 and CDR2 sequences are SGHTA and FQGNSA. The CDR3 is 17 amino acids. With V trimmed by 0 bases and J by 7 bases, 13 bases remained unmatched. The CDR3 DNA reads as TGTGCCAGCAGCTTAGCTAGCGGGGCCCTCTCTCGGGGGACCCAGTACTTC. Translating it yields CASSLASGALSRGTQYF.

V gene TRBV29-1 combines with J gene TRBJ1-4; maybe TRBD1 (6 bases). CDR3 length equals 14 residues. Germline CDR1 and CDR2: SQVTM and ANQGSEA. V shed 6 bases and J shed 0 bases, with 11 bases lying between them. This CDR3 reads CSVQTGTTNEKLFF. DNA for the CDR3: TGCAGCGTGCAGACAGGTACAACTAATGAAAAACTGTTTTTT.

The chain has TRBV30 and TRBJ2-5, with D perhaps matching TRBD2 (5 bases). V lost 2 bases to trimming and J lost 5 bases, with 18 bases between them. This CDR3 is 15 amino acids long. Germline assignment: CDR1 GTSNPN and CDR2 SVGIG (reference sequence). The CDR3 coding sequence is TGTGCCTGGAGTCCGCCGGGGTCTCTGTGGGAGACCCAGTACTTC. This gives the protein CAWSPPGSLWETQYF.

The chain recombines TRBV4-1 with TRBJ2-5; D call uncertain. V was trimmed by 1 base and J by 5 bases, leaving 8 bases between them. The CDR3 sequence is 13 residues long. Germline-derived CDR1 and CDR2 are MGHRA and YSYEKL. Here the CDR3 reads CASSQGAGETQYF. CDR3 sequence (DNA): TGCGCCAGCAGCCAAGGTGCCGGGGAGACCCAGTACTTC.

CDR3 nucleotide sequence: TGTGCCAGCAGCTTGCCCAGGGAAATCACAGATACGCAGTATTTT. Residues: CASSLPREITDTQYF. V is TRBV5-4 and J is TRBJ2-3, with D possibly TRBD1 on 5 matching bases. Deletions cut 1 base from V and 2 bases from J, with 11 bases between. The CDR3 covers 15 residues. Germline values: CDR1 SGHNT, CDR2 YYREEE (reference sequence).

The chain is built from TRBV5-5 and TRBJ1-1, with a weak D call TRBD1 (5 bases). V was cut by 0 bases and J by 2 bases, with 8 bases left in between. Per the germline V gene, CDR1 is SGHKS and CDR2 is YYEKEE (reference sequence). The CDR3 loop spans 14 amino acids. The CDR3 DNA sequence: TGTGCCAGCAGCTTGGGACAGATTAACACTGAAGCTTTCTTT. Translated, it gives CASSLGQINTEAFF.

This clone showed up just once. The CDR3 protein is CASSFNRGANYGYTF. In nucleotides, the CDR3 is TGTGCCAGCAGCTTTAACAGGGGAGCTAACTATGGCTACACCTTC. This rearrangement joins TRBV11-2 to TRBJ1-2, with TRBD1 matching 7 bases. Germline V gene data show CDR1 as SGHAT and CDR2 as FQNNGV. V lost 3 bases and J lost 0; bases outside the gene matches: 4. This CDR3 region has 15 residues.

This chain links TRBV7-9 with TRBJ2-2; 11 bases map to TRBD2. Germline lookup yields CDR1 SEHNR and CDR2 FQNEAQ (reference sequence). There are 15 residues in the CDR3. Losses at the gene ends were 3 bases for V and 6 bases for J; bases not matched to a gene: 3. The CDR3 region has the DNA TGTGCCAGCAGCTTCGGGACTAGCGGCGCCGGGGAGCTGTTTTTT. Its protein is CASSFGTSGAGELFF. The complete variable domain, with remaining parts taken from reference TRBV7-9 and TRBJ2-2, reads DTGVSQNPRHKITKRGQNVTFRCDPISEHNRLYWYRQTLGQGPEFLTYFQNEAQLEKSRLLSDRFSAERPKGSFSTLEIQRTEQGDSAMYLCASSFGTSGAGELFFGEGSRLTVL.

CDR3 sequence reads: CASSDGQGGNTEAFF. CDR3 in DNA: TGTGCCAGCAGCGACGGACAGGGGGGAAACACTGAAGCTTTCTTT. The chain recombines TRBV9 with TRBJ1-1; 10 bases are shared with TRBD1. The V segment lost 3 bases and the J segment 2 bases; nucleotides outside the gene matches: 4. The germline V gene has CDR1 SGDLS and CDR2 YYNGEE. This CDR3 is built from 15 residues. Together with reference TRBV9 and TRBJ1-1, the CDR3 gives the full variable domain: DSGVTQTPKHLITATGQRVTLRCSPRSGDLSVYWYQQSLDQGLQFLIQYYNGEERAKGNILERFSAQQFPDLHSELNLSSLELGDSALYFCASSDGQGGNTEAFFGQGTRLTVV.

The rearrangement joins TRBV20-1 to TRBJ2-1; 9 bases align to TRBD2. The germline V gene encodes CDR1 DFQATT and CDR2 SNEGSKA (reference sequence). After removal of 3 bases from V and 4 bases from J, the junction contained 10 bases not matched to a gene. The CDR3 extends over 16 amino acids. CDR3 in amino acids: CSASESGGFRYNEQFF. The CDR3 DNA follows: TGCAGTGCTAGTGAGAGCGGGGGGTTTCGGTACAATGAGCAGTTCTTC.

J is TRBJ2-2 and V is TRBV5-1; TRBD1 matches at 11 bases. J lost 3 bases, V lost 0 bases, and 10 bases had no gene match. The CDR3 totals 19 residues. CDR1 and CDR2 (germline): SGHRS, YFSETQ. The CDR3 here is CASSLALGTGGLDTGELFF. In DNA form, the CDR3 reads TGCGCCAGCAGCTTGGCCCTCGGGACAGGGGGATTGGACACCGGGGAGCTGTTTTTT. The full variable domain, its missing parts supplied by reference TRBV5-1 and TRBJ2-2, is KAGVTQTPRYLIKTRGQQVTLSCSPISGHRSVSWYQQTPGQGLQFLFEYFSETQRNKGNFPGRFSGRQFSNSRSEMNVSTLELGDSALYLCASSLALGTGGLDTGELFFGEGSRLTVL.

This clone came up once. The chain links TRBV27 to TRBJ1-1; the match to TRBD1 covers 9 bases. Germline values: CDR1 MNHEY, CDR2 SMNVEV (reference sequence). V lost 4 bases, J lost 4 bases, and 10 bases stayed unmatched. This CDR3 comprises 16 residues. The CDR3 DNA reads TGTGCCAGCAGTTCCGTCCCGGGACAGGGAAGCACTGAAGCTTTCTTT. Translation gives CASSSVPGQGSTEAFF.

For the CDR3, the DNA is TGTGCCAGCAGTGAGCCTACAGGGGGCGGTTATGGCTACACCTTC. The encoded protein is CASSEPTGGGYGYTF. This chain connects TRBV6-1 to TRBJ1-2; 9 nucleotides match TRBD1. V dropped 3 bases and J dropped 5; count of bases not matched to a gene: 7. This CDR3 spans 15 amino acids. Germline V gene sequence: CDR1 MNHNS, CDR2 SASEGT.

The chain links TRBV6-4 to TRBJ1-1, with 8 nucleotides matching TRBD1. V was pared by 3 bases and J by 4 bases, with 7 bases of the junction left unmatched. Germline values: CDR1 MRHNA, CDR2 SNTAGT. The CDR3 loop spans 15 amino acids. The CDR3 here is CASSDENRGTTEAFF. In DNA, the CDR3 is TGTGCCAGCAGTGATGAGAACAGGGGGACCACTGAAGCTTTCTTT.

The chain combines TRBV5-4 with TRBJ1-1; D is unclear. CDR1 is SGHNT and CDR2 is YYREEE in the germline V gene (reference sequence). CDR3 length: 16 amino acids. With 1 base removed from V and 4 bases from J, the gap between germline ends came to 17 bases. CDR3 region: CASSLRSGAGSTEAFF. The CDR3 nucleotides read TGTGCCAGCAGCTTGAGGTCAGGAGCGGGGAGCACTGAAGCTTTCTTT.

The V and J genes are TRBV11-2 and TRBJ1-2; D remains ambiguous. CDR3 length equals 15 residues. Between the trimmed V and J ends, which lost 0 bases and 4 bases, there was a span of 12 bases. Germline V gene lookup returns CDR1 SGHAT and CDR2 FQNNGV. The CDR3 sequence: CASSLDLAGSYGYTF. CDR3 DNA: TGTGCCAGCAGCTTAGATCTAGCAGGTTCCTATGGCTACACCTTC.

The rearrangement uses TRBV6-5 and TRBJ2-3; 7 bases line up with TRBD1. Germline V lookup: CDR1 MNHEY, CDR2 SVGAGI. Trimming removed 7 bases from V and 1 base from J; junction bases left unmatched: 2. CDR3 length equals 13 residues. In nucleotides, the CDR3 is TGTGCCAGCACCGGACAGGGCACAGATACGCAGTATTTT. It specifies CASTGQGTDTQYF.

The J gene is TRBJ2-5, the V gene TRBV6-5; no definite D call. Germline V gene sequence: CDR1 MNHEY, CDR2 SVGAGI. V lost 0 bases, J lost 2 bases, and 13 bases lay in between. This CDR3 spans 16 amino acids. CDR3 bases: TGTGCCAGCAGTTACTCTCTGGCAGACTCTCAAGAGACCCAGTACTTC. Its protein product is CASSYSLADSQETQYF.